The clone carrying this TCR beta chain was detected only a few times. Its specificity is not known. Sample time point: patch test 3, about 24 weeks after DPC sensitization. Treatment of the sample: therapeutic diphenylcyclopropenone sensitization with weekly scalp DPC. The study used a library that attached unique molecular identifiers to individual cDNA molecules. MiXCR, run by TCRdb on the RACE reads, gives a single entry per CDR3 protein. Among just under 65,000 distinct CDR3 sequences listed, more than 9.5% were seen once. The CDR3 is 15 amino acids. V dropped 3 bases and J dropped 3; count of bases not matched to a gene: 5. CDR1 is SGHRS and CDR2 is YFSETQ in the germline V gene. These data belong to a study of human T cells and chemical hapten exposure. For the study at large: Patients' scalps got diphenylcyclopropenone weekly throughout the approximately 23-week study. Read at 6 days, the patch tests placed 0.01% DPC on the upper back.

General study results and limits: High-frequency TCRs, those above 1 in 1000, stayed the same after DPC sensitization.

The gene calls are TRBV5-1 and TRBJ1-2; 10 nucleotides agree with TRBD1. The TCR was taken from a woman under 40 with alopecia areata. Some clones in this sample may be carry-over from other donors' samples. This sample comprised whole blood, obtained in connection with sensitization to the hapten diphenylcyclopropenone (DPC). DNA of the CDR3: TGCGCCAGCAGCTCGACAGGGGGCGGCTACTATGGCTACACCTTC. Protein product: CASSSTGGGYYGYTF.